This T cell receptor beta chain was retrieved from a study of cytomegalovirus exposure and HLA in healthy donors. Study at large: HLA-typed donors were the source of approximately 85 million unique TCRs held in an early data release. The study's findings and limits: It was taken for granted in presence/absence analyses that sequencing depth across donors was roughly uniform. Segments of the TCR beta V type were, in most cases, productive about 90% or about 30% of the time in an earlier analysis.

The germline V gene has CDR1 SNHLY and CDR2 FYNNEI. The CDR3 extends over 15 amino acids. Trimming removed 4 bases at V and 3 bases at J, with 16 bases between. Details on this clone: The target antigen is unknown.

PCR used 60 Vbeta primers and 13 Jbeta primers. TCRdb's table, derived via immunoSEQ multiplex PCR, lists solely in-frame clones and lacks some. The repertoire includes around 150,000 clones, about 66% of them detected once, and 1.6% sits in the top ten. The receptor comes from a human donor in good health. V and J are TRBV2 and TRBJ2-7; D is perhaps TRBD2 (6 bases). Source material: PBMCs. CDR3 sequence: CASSVGGGNSYEQYF. The CDR3 DNA is TGTGCCAGCAGTGTTGGAGGAGGGAATAGCTACGAGCAGTACTTC.